Following are 9 T cell receptor beta chains from one sample sequenced in a study of identical twins' blood T cells. MiXCR, run by TCRdb on the 5' RACE reads, gives a single entry per CDR3 protein. The sample consists of fewer than 450,000 distinct CDR3 sequences, more than 25% of them appearing once. Specimen: PBMCs. These receptors were taken from a woman between 18 and 50 years old in good health.

In its sample, this clonotype was seen many times. The V gene is TRBV6-2 or TRBV6-3, the J gene TRBJ1-1; 8 nucleotides agree with TRBD1. The trim removed 9 bases at V and 5 bases at J, leaving 5 bases unmatched. Germline-derived CDR1 and CDR2 are MNHEY and SVGEGT. The CDR3 loop spans 12 amino acids. The CDR3 is CASDRGGTEAFF. The CDR3 nucleotides read TGTGCCAGTGACAGGGGTGGGACTGAAGCTTTCTTT.

A few counts support this clonotype. The rearrangement uses TRBV18 and TRBJ1-4; D unclear. Germline assignment: CDR1 KGHSH and CDR2 LQKENI. The CDR3 totals 15 residues. Trimming removed 6 bases at V and 0 bases at J, with 11 bases between. The CDR3 DNA is TGTGCCAGCTCGTCAATTGGCTCAACTAATGAAAAACTGTTTTTT. This gives the protein CASSSIGSTNEKLFF.

The V and J genes are TRBV29-1 and TRBJ2-3; 9 nucleotides match TRBD2. Germline V lookup: CDR1 SQVTM, CDR2 ANQGSEA. V shed 7 bases, J shed 2 bases, and the junction held 4 bases outside the gene matches. The CDR3 has 13 residues. In nucleotides, the CDR3 is TGCAGCGCGACTAGCGGAAACACAGATACGCAGTATTTT. Encoded protein: CSATSGNTDTQYF.

The chain recombines TRBV19 with TRBJ1-5; TRBD1 matches at 7 bases. This CDR3 comprises 15 residues. CDR1 is LNHDA, CDR2 SQIVND, per germline (reference sequence). The V segment lost 6 bases and the J segment 2 bases; nucleotides outside the gene matches: 7. The CDR3: CASRTQGIGNQPQHF. CDR3 nucleotides: TGTGCCAGTAGGACACAGGGGATAGGCAATCAGCCCCAGCATTTT. Filled out from reference TRBV19 and TRBJ1-5, the complete variable domain reads DGGITQSPKYLFRKEGQNVTLSCEQNLNHDAMYWYRQDPGQGLRLIYYSQIVNDFQKGDIAEGYSVSREKKESFPLTVTSAQKNPTAFYLCASRTQGIGNQPQHFGDGTRLSIL.

This clonotype occurred a few times. V and J are TRBV7-3 and TRBJ1-1; D gene ambiguous. In germline, CDR1 is SGHTA, CDR2 FQGTGA. This CDR3 spans 15 amino acids. V was clipped by 2 bases and J by 0 bases, with 10 bases between them. CDR3 in amino acids: CASSLFSRVNTEAFF. The CDR3 nucleotides read TGTGCCAGCAGCTTATTCTCTCGAGTGAACACTGAAGCTTTCTTT.

This clonotype was observed a handful of times. This chain uses TRBV29-1 with TRBJ2-1; no reliable D call. The germline V gene has CDR1 SQVTM and CDR2 ANQGSEA. The CDR3 extends over 10 amino acids. V was trimmed by 5 bases and J by 9 bases, leaving 8 bases between them. The DNA of the CDR3 is TGCAGCGTTCTGTCTGCTGAGCAGTTCTTC. As protein: CSVLSAEQFF.

The chain carries TRBV7-6 and TRBJ2-1; D is unclear. V lost 10 bases and J 8 bases, leaving 18 bases between the germline ends. This CDR3 region has 13 residues. The germline CDR1 and CDR2 sequences are SGHVS and FNYEAQ. DNA for the CDR3: TGTGCCACTTGTAGTAGGGCCCTACATGAGCAGTTCTTC. Protein: CATCSRALHEQFF.

This clonotype has more than one count but fewer than ten. J is TRBJ1-6 and V is TRBV4-2; the D gene is possibly TRBD1 (5 bases). V lost 1 base and J 5 bases, leaving 15 bases between the germline ends. The CDR3 extends over 17 amino acids. CDR1 LGHNA and CDR2 YNFKEQ come from the germline V gene. In DNA form, the CDR3 reads TGTGCCAGCAGCCAAGCGGTAGGGGTAATTGATAATTCACCCCTCCACTTT. Translating gives CASSQAVGVIDNSPLHF.

The chain links TRBV5-1 to TRBJ2-1; the D gene is possibly TRBD1 (5 bases). This CDR3 spans 16 amino acids. Germline V gene sequence: CDR1 SGHRS, CDR2 YFSETQ. The germline V and J ends were trimmed by 3 bases and 4 bases, with 17 bases remaining between them. This CDR3 is CASSWSAGAGYNEQFF. The CDR3 DNA reads as TGCGCCAGCAGCTGGAGCGCTGGGGCTGGGTACAATGAGCAGTTCTTC.